One and the same sample provided the 14 T cell receptor beta chains below, sequenced in a study of shared clonotypes between healthy human individuals. The method was immunoSEQ multiplex PCR; TCRdb's version includes in-frame clones alone and lacks a portion of them. The sample carries about 2.4 million clones, 85% to 95% recorded once. The specimen was naive CD4+ T cells sorted from blood. Described subset: CD45RA+ positively selected. These receptors all come from a man between 18 and 29 years old in good health.

On this clone itself: The same CDR3 arises from other DNA sequences in this sample as well. J is TRBJ2-7 and V is TRBV4-1; 7 bases align to TRBD2. This CDR3 spans 18 amino acids. CDR1 is MGHRA and CDR2 is YSYEKL in the germline V gene. V lost 0 bases to trimming and J lost 6 bases; unmatched junction nucleotides: 17. CDR3 nucleotide sequence: TGCGCCAGCAGCCAAGATTTCGGGGAGGGCCGCCGGGTCGTCGAGCAGTACTTC. Its translation is CASSQDFGEGRRVVEQYF.

V is TRBV10-3 and J is TRBJ1-6, with TRBD1 identical over 7 bases. Germline lookup yields CDR1 ENHRY and CDR2 SYGVKD. The V gene end was trimmed by 11 bases and the J gene end by 7 bases; junction bases not matched to a gene: 8. CDR3 length: 13 amino acids. CDR3 DNA: TGTGCCGCTACGGGACAGCCAAATTCACCCCTCCACTTT. This translates into CAATGQPNSPLHF.

The CDR3 coding sequence is TGTGCCTGGAGTGTGTACACTAGCGGGAGGGCTCGGTATGAGCAGTTCTTC. Protein sequence: CAWSVYTSGRARYEQFF. V gene TRBV30 combines with J gene TRBJ2-1, with 13 bases identical to TRBD2. The CDR3 covers 17 residues. From germline, CDR1 is GTSNPN and CDR2 SVGIG (reference sequence). V was clipped by 0 bases and J by 8 bases; unmatched bases: 10.

V usage is TRBV29-1 and J usage is TRBJ1-4, with D unclear. This CDR3 has 14 residues. Trimming removed 0 bases at V and 5 bases at J, with 10 bases between. The V gene's germline CDR1 is SQVTM and CDR2 ANQGSEA. CDR3 in DNA: TGCAGCGTTGAAGAGGTAGTGGGGAATGAAAAACTGTTTTTT. Translated: CSVEEVVGNEKLFF.

V and J are TRBV5-4 and TRBJ2-3; D is undetermined. Per the germline V gene, CDR1 is SGHNT and CDR2 is YYREEE (reference sequence). The CDR3 sequence is 14 residues long. Trimming stripped 1 base from V and 2 bases from J, with 8 bases between. CDR3 nucleotide sequence: TGTGCCAGCAGCTTGAAGACAACCACAGATACGCAGTATTTT. The encoded protein is CASSLKTTTDTQYF.

This clone was observed a single time. This rearrangement joins TRBV4-3 to TRBJ1-4; D possibly corresponds to TRBD1 (5 bases). V dropped 4 bases and J dropped 4 bases, with 13 bases sitting between them. Germline CDR1 and CDR2: LGHNA and YSLEER. The CDR3 extends over 15 amino acids. CDR3 in amino acids: CASSPSRGLNEKLFF. The DNA for the CDR3 is TGCGCCAGCAGCCCCTCTCGGGGCCTTAATGAAAAACTGTTTTTT.

The chain is built from TRBV6-5 and TRBJ1-6; 7 bases agree with TRBD1. The CDR3 runs to 16 residues. The V segment lost 0 bases and the J segment 9 bases; nucleotides outside the gene matches: 8. CDR1 and CDR2 from the germline V gene are MNHEY and SVGAGI. In DNA, the CDR3 is TGTGCCAGCAGTTACTCCGGACAGGACGTTGGTTCACCCCTCCACTTT. This encodes CASSYSGQDVGSPLHF.

This chain uses TRBV28 with TRBJ2-5, with D hard to call. The germline V gene encodes CDR1 MDHEN and CDR2 SYDVKM. Trimming cost V 5 bases and J 2 bases, with 9 bases left between them. The CDR3 sequence is 13 residues long. The CDR3 here is CASSPMGQETQYF. In nucleotides, the CDR3 is TGTGCCAGCAGTCCCATGGGGCAAGAGACCCAGTACTTC.

J is TRBJ1-2 and V is TRBV7-8; no clear D gene. The V and J ends lost 5 bases and 4 bases respectively, with 11 bases between them. CDR1 is SGHVS, CDR2 FQNEAQ, per germline. The CDR3 consists of 13 residues. CDR3 DNA sequence: TGTGCCAGCAGCCCAAGGGATTTCTATGGCTACACCTTC. This gives the protein CASSPRDFYGYTF.

Concerning this clone: Other DNA sequences from this sample encode an identical CDR3 as well. The chain joins TRBV10-3 to TRBJ2-5, with a possible D match to TRBD2 (7 bases). Germline values: CDR1 ENHRY, CDR2 SYGVKD. V dropped 2 bases and J dropped 3 bases, with 10 bases sitting between them. There are 14 residues in the CDR3. Here the CDR3 reads CAISEGGGEETQYF. The CDR3 coding sequence is TGTGCCATCAGTGAGGGGGGGGGCGAAGAGACCCAGTACTTC.

With regard to this clone: This sample includes further DNA sequences coding for the same CDR3. This chain links TRBV2 with TRBJ2-7; tentative D call: TRBD1 (5 bases). Germline V CDR1 and CDR2: SNHLY, FYNNEI. V was trimmed by 0 bases and J by 3 bases, leaving 6 bases between them. The CDR3 length is 13 residues. The CDR3 nucleotides are TGTGCCAGCAGTGAAGCGCAGGGCTACGAGCAGTACTTC. Residues: CASSEAQGYEQYF.

V usage is TRBV19 and J usage is TRBJ2-7, with D tentatively TRBD2 (6 bases). This CDR3 is built from 15 residues. The V and J ends lost 9 bases and 0 bases respectively, with 18 bases between them. CDR1 LNHDA and CDR2 SQIVND come from the germline V gene (reference sequence). The CDR3 DNA reads as TGTGCCAGCCGCCAAGCGGGCTCCCCCTCCTACGAGCAGTACTTC. Translating gives CASRQAGSPSYEQYF.

On this clone itself: This CDR3 is also generated by other DNA sequences in the sample. The gene calls are TRBV5-1 and TRBJ2-7; maybe TRBD1 (5 bases). This CDR3 is 12 amino acids long. CDR1 is SGHRS, CDR2 YFSETQ, per germline. V dropped 8 bases and J dropped 1 base, with 10 bases sitting between them. The CDR3 here is CASSRTSYEQYF. CDR3 DNA sequence: TGCGCCAGTTCTCGGACATCCTACGAGCAGTACTTC.

The chain has TRBV28 and TRBJ1-3; TRBD1 might be the D (6 bases). There are 14 residues in the CDR3. With 4 bases removed from V and 2 bases from J, the gap between germline ends came to 9 bases. CDR1 and CDR2 (germline): MDHEN, SYDVKM. The CDR3 sequence: CASSSQGPGNTIYF. The CDR3 nucleotides read TGTGCCAGCAGTTCACAGGGCCCTGGAAACACCATATATTTT.